This T cell receptor beta chain was recovered during a study of shared clonotypes between healthy human individuals. CD45RO negativity and positive selection for CCR7 defined naive CD8 cells, a population that excluded terminally differentiated effector memory CD45RA+ cells. Comments on this clone: Its specificity is not known.

Authors' methods: Filtering differed for immunoSEQ, which gave only junction sequences without quality scores. Profiled with immunoSEQ multiplex PCR; TCRdb holds only in-frame clones, not every one. V and J calls and clone size are given by that table; D and trimming were obtained from the DNA. This sample carries roughly 1,800,000 clones, about 95% of them seen once, and the ten largest clones take 1% to 1.5%. Study conclusions and caveats: Naive CD4 clonotype sharing across several donors was 4.5% to 6%. Clonotypes which were not shared had lower generation probabilities than clonotypes that all four donors shared.

The germline V gene encodes CDR1 MNHNS and CDR2 SASEGT. V lost 1 base, J lost 3 bases, and 14 bases lay in between. This CDR3 has 16 amino acids. The chain links TRBV6-1 to TRBJ2-3; D perhaps matches TRBD2 (6 bases). The specimen was naive CD8+ T cells sorted from blood. The clonotype originates from a man younger than 35 in good health. The CDR3 sequence is CASSEVWGEGTDTQYF. For the CDR3, the DNA is TGTGCCAGCAGTGAAGTTTGGGGGGAAGGTACAGATACGCAGTATTTT.